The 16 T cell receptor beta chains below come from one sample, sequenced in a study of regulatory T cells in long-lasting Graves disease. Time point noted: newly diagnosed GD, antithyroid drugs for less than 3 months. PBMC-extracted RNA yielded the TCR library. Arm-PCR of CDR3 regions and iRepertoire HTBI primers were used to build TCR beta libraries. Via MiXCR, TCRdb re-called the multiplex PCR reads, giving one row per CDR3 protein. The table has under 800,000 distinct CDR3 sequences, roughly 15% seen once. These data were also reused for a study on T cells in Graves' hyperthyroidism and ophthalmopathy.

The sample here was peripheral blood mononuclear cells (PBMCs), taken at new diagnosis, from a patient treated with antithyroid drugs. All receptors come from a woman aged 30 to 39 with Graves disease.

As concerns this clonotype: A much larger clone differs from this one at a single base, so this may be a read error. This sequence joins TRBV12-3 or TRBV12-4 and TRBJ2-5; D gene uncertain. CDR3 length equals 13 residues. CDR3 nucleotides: TGTGCCAGCAGTTCTGGGATTGGAGAGGCCCAGTACTTC. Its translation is CASSSGIGEAQYF.

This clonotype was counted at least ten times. The CDR3 DNA is TGTGCCAGCACCAAAGGGGCGGACATGAACACTGAAGCTTTCTTT. As protein: CASTKGADMNTEAFF. The J gene is TRBJ1-1, the V gene TRBV6-2 or TRBV6-3; D is possibly TRBD1 (5 bases). Germline CDR1 MNHEY, CDR2 SVGEGT. This CDR3 comprises 15 residues. The V and J ends lost 7 bases and 0 bases respectively, with 15 bases between them.

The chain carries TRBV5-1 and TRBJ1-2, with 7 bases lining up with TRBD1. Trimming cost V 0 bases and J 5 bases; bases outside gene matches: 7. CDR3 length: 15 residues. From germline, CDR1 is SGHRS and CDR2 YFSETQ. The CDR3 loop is CASSLEGAQMYGYTF. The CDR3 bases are TGCGCCAGCAGCTTGGAGGGGGCGCAGATGTATGGCTACACCTTC. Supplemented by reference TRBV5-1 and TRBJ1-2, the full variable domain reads KAGVTQTPRYLIKTRGQQVTLSCSPISGHRSVSWYQQTPGQGLQFLFEYFSETQRNKGNFPGRFSGRQFSNSRSEMNVSTLELGDSALYLCASSLEGAQMYGYTFGSGTRLTVV.

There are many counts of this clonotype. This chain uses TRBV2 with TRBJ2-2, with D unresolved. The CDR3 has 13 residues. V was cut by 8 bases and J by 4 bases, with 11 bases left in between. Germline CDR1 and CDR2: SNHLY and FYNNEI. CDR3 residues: CASGGPFTGELFF. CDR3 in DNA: TGTGCCAGCGGCGGACCGTTCACCGGGGAGCTGTTTTTT.

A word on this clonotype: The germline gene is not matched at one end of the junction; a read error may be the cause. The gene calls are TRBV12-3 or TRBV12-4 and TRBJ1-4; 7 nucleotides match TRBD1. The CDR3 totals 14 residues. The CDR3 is CASSPRQGNEKLFF. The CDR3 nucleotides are TGCGCCAGCAGCCCCCGACAGGGAAATGAAAAACTGTTTTTT.

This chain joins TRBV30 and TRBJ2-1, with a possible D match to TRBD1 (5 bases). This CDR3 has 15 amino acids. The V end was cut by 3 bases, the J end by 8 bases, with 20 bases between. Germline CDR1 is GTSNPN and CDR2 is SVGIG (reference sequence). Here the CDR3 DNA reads TGTGCCTGGAGATTCAGGGATCTGTCAATTCATGAGCAGTTCTTC. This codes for CAWRFRDLSIHEQFF.

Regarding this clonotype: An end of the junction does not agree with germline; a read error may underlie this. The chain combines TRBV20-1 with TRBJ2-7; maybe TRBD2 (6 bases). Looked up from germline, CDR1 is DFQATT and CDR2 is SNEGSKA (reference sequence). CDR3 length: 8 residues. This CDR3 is CSAGEDNF. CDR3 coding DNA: TGCAGTGCTGGGGAGGATAACTTC.

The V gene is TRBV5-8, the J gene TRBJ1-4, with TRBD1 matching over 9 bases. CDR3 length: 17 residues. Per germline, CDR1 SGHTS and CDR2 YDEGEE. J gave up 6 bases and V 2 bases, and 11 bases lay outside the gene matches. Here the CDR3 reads CASSFPGQGKADEKLFF. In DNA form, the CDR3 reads TGTGCCAGCAGCTTCCCGGGACAGGGAAAGGCTGATGAAAAACTGTTTTTT.

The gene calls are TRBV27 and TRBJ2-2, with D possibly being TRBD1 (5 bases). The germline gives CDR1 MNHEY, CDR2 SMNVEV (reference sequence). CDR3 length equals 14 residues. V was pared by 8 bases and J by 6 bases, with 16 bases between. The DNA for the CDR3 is TGTGCCAGCGGTGAAAGGGGAAGGGCCGGGGAGCTGTTTTTT. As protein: CASGERGRAGELFF.

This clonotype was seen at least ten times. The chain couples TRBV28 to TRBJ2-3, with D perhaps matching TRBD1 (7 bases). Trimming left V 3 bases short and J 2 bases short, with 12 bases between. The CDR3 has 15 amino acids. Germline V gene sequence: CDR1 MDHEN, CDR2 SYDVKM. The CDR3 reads CASSFAGQLTDTQYF. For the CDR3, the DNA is TGTGCCAGCAGTTTTGCGGGACAGCTCACAGATACGCAGTATTTT.

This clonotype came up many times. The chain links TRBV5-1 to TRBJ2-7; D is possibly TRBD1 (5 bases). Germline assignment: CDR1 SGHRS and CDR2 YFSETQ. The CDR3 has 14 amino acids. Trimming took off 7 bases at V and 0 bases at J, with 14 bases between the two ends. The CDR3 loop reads CASGTGDNSYEQYF. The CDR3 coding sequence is TGCGCCAGCGGTACAGGCGACAACTCCTACGAGCAGTACTTC.

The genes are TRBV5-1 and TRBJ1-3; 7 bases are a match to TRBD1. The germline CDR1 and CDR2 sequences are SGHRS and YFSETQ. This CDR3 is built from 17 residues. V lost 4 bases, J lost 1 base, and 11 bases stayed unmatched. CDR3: CASSPGQATGSGNTIYF. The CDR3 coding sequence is TGCGCCAGCAGCCCAGGACAGGCTACCGGGTCTGGAAACACCATATATTTT.

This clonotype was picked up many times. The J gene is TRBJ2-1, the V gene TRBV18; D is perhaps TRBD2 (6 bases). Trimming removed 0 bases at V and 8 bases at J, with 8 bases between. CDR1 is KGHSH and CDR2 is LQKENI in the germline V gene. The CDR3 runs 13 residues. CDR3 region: CASSPPPGDEQFF. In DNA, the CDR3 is TGTGCCAGCTCACCACCTCCGGGGGATGAGCAGTTCTTC.

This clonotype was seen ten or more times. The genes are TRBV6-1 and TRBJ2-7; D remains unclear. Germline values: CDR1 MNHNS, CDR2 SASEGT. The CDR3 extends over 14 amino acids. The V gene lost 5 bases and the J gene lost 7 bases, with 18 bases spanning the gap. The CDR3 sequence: CASSQDPMLKEQYF. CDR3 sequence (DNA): TGTGCCAGCAGTCAAGATCCGATGTTAAAGGAGCAGTACTTC.

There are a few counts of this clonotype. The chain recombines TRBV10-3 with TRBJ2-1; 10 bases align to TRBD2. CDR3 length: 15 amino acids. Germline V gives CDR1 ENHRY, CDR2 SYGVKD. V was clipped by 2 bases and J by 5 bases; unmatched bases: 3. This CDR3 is CAISEGGTSDNEQFF. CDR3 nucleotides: TGTGCCATCAGTGAGGGGGGGACTAGCGACAATGAGCAGTTCTTC.

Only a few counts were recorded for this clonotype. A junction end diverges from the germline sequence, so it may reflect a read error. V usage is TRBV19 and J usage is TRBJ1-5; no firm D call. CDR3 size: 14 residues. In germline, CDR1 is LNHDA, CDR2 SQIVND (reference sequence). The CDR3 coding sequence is TGTGCCAGTAGTGTAGACGGCCGTTATCAGCCCCAGCATTTT. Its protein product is CASSVDGRYQPQHF. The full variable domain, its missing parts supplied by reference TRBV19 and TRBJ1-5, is DGGITQSPKYLFRKEGQNVTLSCEQNLNHDAMYWYRQDPGQGLRLIYYSQIVNDFQKGDIAEGYSVSREKKESFPLTVTSAQKNPTAFYLCASSVDGRYQPQHFGDGTRLSIL.